Listed here are 18 T cell receptor beta chains from one sample, sequenced in a study of response to subunit inactivated influenza vaccine. MiXCR, run by TCRdb on the RT-PCR reads, gives a single entry per CDR3 protein. Of 650,000 to 850,000 distinct CDR3 sequences listed, 11% to 15% were seen once; the top ten hold approximately 6.5%. The source was PBMCs from blood, collected 14 days before vaccination. Receptors were obtained from a man over 45 who received an inactivated influenza vaccine.

This sequence joins TRBV20-1 and TRBJ2-1, with D possibly matching TRBD2 (7 bases). Between the trimmed V and J ends, which lost 2 bases and 12 bases, there was a span of 20 bases. CDR3 length: 14 amino acids. Per the germline V gene, CDR1 is DFQATT and CDR2 is SNEGSKA (reference sequence). For the CDR3, the DNA is TGCAGTGCTAGAAATCTGGGCGGGGGCTGGGCGCAGTTCTTC. This codes for CSARNLGGGWAQFF.

About this clonotype: A read error may explain this, as a much larger clone is one base away. V usage is TRBV4-3 and J usage is TRBJ2-1; TRBD2 matches at 9 bases. With 5 bases clipped from V and 5 bases from J, the junction kept 16 bases outside the gene matches. Germline V gives CDR1 LGHNA, CDR2 YSLEER. The CDR3 covers 18 residues. The CDR3 spells CASSVVVAGEGRHNEQFF. CDR3 DNA sequence: TGCGCCAGCAGCGTTGTGGTAGCGGGAGAAGGAAGGCACAATGAGCAGTTCTTC.

This clonotype was detected only a few times. This chain links TRBV7-2 with TRBJ1-5; no definite D call. The V end was cut by 2 bases, the J end by 4 bases, with 9 bases between. This CDR3 has 14 residues. Germline V CDR1 and CDR2: SGHTA, FQGNSA. The DNA for the CDR3 is TGTGCCAGCAGCTTACAGTCAGTTAATCAGCCCCAGCATTTT. Translation gives CASSLQSVNQPQHF.

This clonotype has just a few counts. The CDR3 protein is CASSPPGGLGQFF. DNA for the CDR3: TGTGCCAGCTCACCACCGGGGGGGCTCGGGCAGTTCTTC. V gene TRBV18 combines with J gene TRBJ2-1, with D possibly being TRBD2 (7 bases). CDR3 length: 13 amino acids. Germline V gene lookup returns CDR1 KGHSH and CDR2 LQKENI. Trimming took off 0 bases at V and 12 bases at J, with 12 bases between the two ends.

Notes on this clonotype: A much larger clone lies one base from this, so it may be a read error. The chain uses TRBV7-9 and TRBJ2-7, with TRBD1 identical over 7 bases. Germline-derived CDR1 and CDR2 are SEHNR and FQNEAQ (reference sequence). The CDR3 extends over 14 amino acids. The CDR3 DNA is TGTGCCAGCAGCTTTAACAGGGGCTCCTACGAGCAGCACTTC. Its translation: CASSFNRGSYEQHF.

Only a few counts were recorded for this clonotype. This chain uses TRBV24-1 with TRBJ2-5; no definite D call. The CDR3 runs 16 residues. Trimming left V 4 bases short and J 0 bases short, with 14 bases between. Looked up from germline, CDR1 is KGHDR and CDR2 is SFDVKD. The CDR3 DNA reads as TGTGCCACCAGTGACCCGGGTACAGATAACCAAGAGACCCAGTACTTC. The encoded protein is CATSDPGTDNQETQYF.

The chain is built from TRBV12-3 or TRBV12-4 and TRBJ2-1; 12 positions agree with TRBD2. With V trimmed by 1 base and J by 6 bases, 7 bases remained unmatched. CDR3 length equals 17 residues. The CDR3 region has the DNA TGTGCCAGCAGTTTAGGGCTAGCGGGGGGGAATCGCAATGAGCAGTTCTTC. Protein product: CASSLGLAGGNRNEQFF.

A few counts support this clonotype. The chain recombines TRBV20-1 with TRBJ2-7; D is perhaps TRBD1 or TRBD2 (5 bases each). V shed 2 bases and J shed 7 bases, with 24 bases lying between them. CDR3 size: 16 residues. Germline loops: CDR1 DFQATT, CDR2 SNEGSKA (reference sequence). The CDR3 region is CSARKHTGPYTGEQYF. The CDR3 DNA reads TGCAGTGCTAGAAAGCACACGGGACCCTATACGGGGGAGCAGTACTTC.

This sequence joins TRBV5-6 and TRBJ1-5, with D maybe TRBD1 (6 bases). This CDR3 region has 15 residues. V shed 4 bases and J shed 2 bases, with 13 bases lying between them. Germline lookup yields CDR1 SGHDT and CDR2 YYEEEE. The CDR3 nucleotides read TGTGCCAGCAGCCTGACAGGATTTGGCAATCAGCCCCAGCATTTT. As protein: CASSLTGFGNQPQHF.

This clonotype came up a few times. This chain uses TRBV20-1 with TRBJ1-2, with TRBD1 matching over 8 bases. CDR1 DFQATT and CDR2 SNEGSKA come from the germline V gene (reference sequence). The V gene end was trimmed by 6 bases and the J gene end by 12 bases; junction bases not matched to a gene: 12. The CDR3 has 12 amino acids. The CDR3 protein is CSALRQGPFDTF. As DNA, the CDR3 is TGCAGTGCATTGAGACAGGGGCCTTTCGACACCTTC.

The chain links TRBV28 to TRBJ2-2, with a tentative D call TRBD1 (6 bases). Germline V CDR1 and CDR2: MDHEN, SYDVKM. CDR3 size: 17 residues. V was clipped by 3 bases and J by 3 bases, with 17 bases between them. The CDR3 loop reads CASSFLYAGADTGELFF. CDR3 nucleotides: TGTGCCAGCAGTTTTTTATATGCAGGGGCCGACACCGGGGAGCTGTTTTTT. Full variable domain (remainder filled in from reference TRBV28 and TRBJ2-2): DVKVTQSSRYLVKRTGEKVFLECVQDMDHENMFWYRQDPGLGLRLIYFSYDVKMKEKGDIPEGYSVSREKKERFSLILESASTNQTSMYLCASSFLYAGADTGELFFGEGSRLTVL.

V is TRBV20-1 and J is TRBJ2-5; either TRBD1 or TRBD2 may supply D (5 bases each). The V gene's germline CDR1 is DFQATT and CDR2 SNEGSKA (reference sequence). The CDR3 runs to 15 residues. Trimming left V 3 bases short and J 5 bases short, with 19 bases between. The CDR3 DNA reads as TGCAGTGCTAGTTCTAGCCAGAGGGGTGGTGAGACCCAGTACTTC. Translating it yields CSASSSQRGGETQYF.

This clonotype has ten or more counts. The chain joins TRBV28 to TRBJ2-1; 15 bases are shared with TRBD2. Germline CDR1 and CDR2: MDHEN and SYDVKM. J was trimmed by 6 bases and V by 6 bases; bases with no gene match: 6. The CDR3 loop spans 16 amino acids. The CDR3 loop is CASRGLGLAGGNEQFF. CDR3 nucleotides: TGTGCCAGCAGAGGTCTGGGACTAGCGGGAGGCAATGAGCAGTTCTTC. The full variable domain, rest sourced from reference TRBV28 and TRBJ2-1, is DVKVTQSSRYLVKRTGEKVFLECVQDMDHENMFWYRQDPGLGLRLIYFSYDVKMKEKGDIPEGYSVSREKKERFSLILESASTNQTSMYLCASRGLGLAGGNEQFFGPGTRLTVL.

There are many counts of this clonotype. This chain links TRBV5-1 with TRBJ2-1, with 8 positions matching TRBD2. Germline assignment: CDR1 SGHRS and CDR2 YFSETQ. The V gene end was trimmed by 1 base and the J gene end by 4 bases; junction bases not matched to a gene: 4. The CDR3 is made up of 15 amino acids. The CDR3 coding sequence is TGCGCCAGCAGCTTGAGTGCGGGGGGATACAATGAGCAGTTCTTC. Residues: CASSLSAGGYNEQFF.

CDR3 DNA: TGTGCCAGCGTACTTTCCTGGCGGGAGGGTCGGGAGAATGAGCAGTTCTTC. Its translation is CASVLSWREGRENEQFF. V and J are TRBV27 and TRBJ2-1; TRBD2 agrees at 9 bases. The trim removed 8 bases at V and 7 bases at J, leaving 18 bases unmatched. The CDR3 sequence is 17 residues long. CDR1 MNHEY and CDR2 SMNVEV come from the germline V gene (reference sequence).

The CDR3, as DNA: TGTGCCAGCAGTTACATAGCTACCACAGGGGGTGAGCAGTTCTTC. This encodes CASSYIATTGGEQFF. This chain joins TRBV6-5 and TRBJ2-1; 8 nucleotides align to TRBD1. The CDR3 length is 15 residues. Germline CDR1 reads MNHEY; CDR2 reads SVGAGI. The J segment lost 9 bases and the V segment lost 2 bases, leaving 9 bases of the junction unmatched.

V and J are TRBV5-4 and TRBJ1-2, with a tentative D call TRBD1 (5 bases). This CDR3 region has 16 residues. Germline loops: CDR1 SGHNT, CDR2 YYREEE (reference sequence). V lost 4 bases and J 3 bases, leaving 19 bases between the germline ends. The CDR3 loop is CASSPTTVTKDYGYTF. For the CDR3, the DNA is TGTGCCAGCAGCCCCACGACAGTGACTAAGGACTATGGCTACACCTTC.

This clonotype occurred a few times. The chain combines TRBV9 with TRBJ2-5; TRBD1 might be the D (6 bases). Germline CDR1 is SGDLS and CDR2 is YYNGEE. Trimming left V 1 base short and J 1 base short, with 11 bases between. This CDR3 spans 15 amino acids. The CDR3 DNA sequence: TGTGCCAGCAGCGTAACCCAAGGGGGCCAAGAGACCCAGTACTTC. Protein product: CASSVTQGGQETQYF.